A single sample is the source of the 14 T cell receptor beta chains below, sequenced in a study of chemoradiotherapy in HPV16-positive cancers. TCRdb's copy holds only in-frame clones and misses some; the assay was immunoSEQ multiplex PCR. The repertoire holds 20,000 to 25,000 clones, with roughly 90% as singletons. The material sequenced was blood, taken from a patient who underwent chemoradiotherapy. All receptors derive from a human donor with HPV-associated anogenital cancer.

The CDR3 bases are TGTGCCAGTAGTATTGCGGCGGGGGGGCCAGATACGCAGTATTTT. Protein: CASSIAAGGPDTQYF. This sequence joins TRBV19 and TRBJ2-3; 9 positions agree with TRBD2. CDR1 is LNHDA and CDR2 is SQIVND in the germline V gene (reference sequence). The J segment lost 4 bases and the V segment lost 3 bases, leaving 5 bases of the junction unmatched. CDR3 size: 15 residues. The full variable domain, its missing parts supplied by reference TRBV19 and TRBJ2-3, is DGGITQSPKYLFRKEGQNVTLSCEQNLNHDAMYWYRQDPGQGLRLIYYSQIVNDFQKGDIAEGYSVSREKKESFPLTVTSAQKNPTAFYLCASSIAAGGPDTQYFGPGTRLTVL.

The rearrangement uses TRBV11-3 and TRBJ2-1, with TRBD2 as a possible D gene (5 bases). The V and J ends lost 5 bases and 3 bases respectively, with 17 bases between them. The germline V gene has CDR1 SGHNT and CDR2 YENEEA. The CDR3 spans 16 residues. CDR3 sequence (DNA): TGTGCCAGCAGCAAAGGTGGAGGTTTTCGCTACAATGAGCAGTTCTTC. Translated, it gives CASSKGGGFRYNEQFF.

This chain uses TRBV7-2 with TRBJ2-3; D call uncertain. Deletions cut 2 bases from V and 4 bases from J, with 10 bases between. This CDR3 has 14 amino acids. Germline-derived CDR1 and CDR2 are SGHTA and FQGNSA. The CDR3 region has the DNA TGTGCCAGCAGCTTAACTCCCCTCCCAGATACGCAGTATTTT. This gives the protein CASSLTPLPDTQYF.

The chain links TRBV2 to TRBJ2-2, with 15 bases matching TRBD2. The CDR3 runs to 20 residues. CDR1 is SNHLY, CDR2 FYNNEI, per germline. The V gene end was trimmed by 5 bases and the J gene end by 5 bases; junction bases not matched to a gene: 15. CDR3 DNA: TGTGCCAGCAGTTACTATCGGACTAGCGGGAGGGCCGGGTTTACCGGGGAGCTGTTTTTT. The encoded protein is CASSYYRTSGRAGFTGELFF.

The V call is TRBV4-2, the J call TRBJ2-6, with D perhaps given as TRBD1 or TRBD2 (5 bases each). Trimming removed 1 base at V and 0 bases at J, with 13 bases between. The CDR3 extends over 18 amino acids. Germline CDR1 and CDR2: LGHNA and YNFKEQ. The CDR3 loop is CASSQAGTANSGANVLTF. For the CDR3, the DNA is TGTGCCAGCAGCCAAGCCGGGACGGCTAACTCTGGGGCCAACGTCCTGACTTTC.

The CDR3 is CASSDRTGGYNEQFF. CDR3 nucleotide sequence: TGTGCCAGCAGTGACCGGACAGGGGGTTACAATGAGCAGTTCTTC. The chain recombines TRBV25-1 with TRBJ2-1; the match to TRBD1 covers 10 bases. CDR1 and CDR2 (germline): MGHDK, SYGVNS. CDR3 length: 15 amino acids. V was pared by 3 bases and J by 4 bases, with 3 bases of the junction left unmatched. Full variable domain (outside the CDR3, taken from reference TRBV25-1 and TRBJ2-1): EADIYQTPRYLVIGTGKKITLECSQTMGHDKMYWYQQDPGMELHLIHYSYGVNSTEKGDLSSESTVSRIRTEHFPLTLESARPSHTSQYLCASSDRTGGYNEQFFGPGTRLTVL.

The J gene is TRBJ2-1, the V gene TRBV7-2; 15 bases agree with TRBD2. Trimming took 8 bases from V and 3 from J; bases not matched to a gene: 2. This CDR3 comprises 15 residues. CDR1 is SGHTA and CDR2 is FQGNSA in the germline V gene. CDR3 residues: CASGLAGGIYNEQFF. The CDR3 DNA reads TGTGCCAGCGGACTAGCGGGAGGGATCTACAATGAGCAGTTCTTC.

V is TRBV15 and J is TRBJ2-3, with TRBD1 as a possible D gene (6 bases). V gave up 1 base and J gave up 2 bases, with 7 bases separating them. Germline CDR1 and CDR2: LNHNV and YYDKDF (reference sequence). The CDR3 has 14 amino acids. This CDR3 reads CATSRGQDTDTQYF. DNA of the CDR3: TGTGCCACCAGCAGAGGACAGGACACAGATACGCAGTATTTT.

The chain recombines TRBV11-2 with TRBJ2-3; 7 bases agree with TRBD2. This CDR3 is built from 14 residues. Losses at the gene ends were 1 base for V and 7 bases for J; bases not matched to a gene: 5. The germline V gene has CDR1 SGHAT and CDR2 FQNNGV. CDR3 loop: CASSLGSGAYTQYF. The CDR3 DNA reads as TGTGCCAGCAGCTTAGGAAGCGGGGCATATACGCAGTATTTT.

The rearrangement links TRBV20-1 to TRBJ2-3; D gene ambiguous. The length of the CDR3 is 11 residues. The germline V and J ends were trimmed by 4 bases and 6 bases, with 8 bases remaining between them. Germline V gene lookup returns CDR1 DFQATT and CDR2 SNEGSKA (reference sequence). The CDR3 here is CSAKSGDTQYF. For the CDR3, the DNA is TGCAGTGCTAAATCTGGGGATACGCAGTATTTT.

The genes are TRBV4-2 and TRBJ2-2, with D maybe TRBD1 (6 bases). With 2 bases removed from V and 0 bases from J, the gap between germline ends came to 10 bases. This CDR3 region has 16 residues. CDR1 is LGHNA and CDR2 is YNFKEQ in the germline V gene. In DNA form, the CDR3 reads TGTGCCAGCAGCCAAAGGGGGTCGACGAACACCGGGGAGCTGTTTTTT. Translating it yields CASSQRGSTNTGELFF.

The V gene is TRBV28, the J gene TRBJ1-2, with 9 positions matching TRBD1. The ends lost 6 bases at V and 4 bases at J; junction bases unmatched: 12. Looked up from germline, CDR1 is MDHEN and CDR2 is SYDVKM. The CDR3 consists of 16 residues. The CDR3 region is CASRGDRANPFYGYTF. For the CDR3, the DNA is TGTGCCAGCAGGGGGGACAGGGCCAACCCGTTCTATGGCTACACCTTC.

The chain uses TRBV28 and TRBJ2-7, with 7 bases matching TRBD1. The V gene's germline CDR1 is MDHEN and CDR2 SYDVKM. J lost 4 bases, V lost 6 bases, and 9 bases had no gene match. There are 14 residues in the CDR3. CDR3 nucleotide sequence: TGTGCCAGCAGGGCCCCAGGGGGAAGGTACGAGCAGTACTTC. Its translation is CASRAPGGRYEQYF.

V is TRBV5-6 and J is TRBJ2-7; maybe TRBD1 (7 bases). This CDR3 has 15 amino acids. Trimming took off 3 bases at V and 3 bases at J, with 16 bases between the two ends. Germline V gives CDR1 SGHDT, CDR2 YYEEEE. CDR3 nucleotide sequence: TGTGCCAGCAGCTGGGGTAACAGGGGAGGCTACGAGCAGTACTTC. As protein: CASSWGNRGGYEQYF.